This is a list of T cell receptor beta chains from one sample in a study of OX40 agonist ivuxolimab in advanced cancers. Assay: immunoSEQ multiplex PCR; the TCRdb copy retains only in-frame clones and omits some. The sample lists over 30,000 clones; 84% were seen once. The specimen was CD4+ or CD8+ T cells sorted from blood, collected in a trial of the OX40 agonist ivuxolimab. Receptors were obtained from an adult with an advanced solid tumor such as melanoma, head and neck, liver or kidney cancer. CDR3s include the opening cysteine and the closing phenylalanine or tryptophan. The D gene is left open where the match is weak. Clone size is stated in some rows and not others, as once, few, many or a class when expanded.

d_call	v_call	j_call	clone_size	cdr3_nt	cdr3_aa
TRBD1	TRBV7-2	TRBJ2-3	once	TGTGCCAGCAGATCTAACGGGGACAGGGAACTTAGTACGCAGTATTTT	CASRSNGDRELSTQYF
NA	TRBV6-6	TRBJ1-6	NA	TGTGCCAGCATTCTCCAGGGTCGGGATTCACCCCTCCACTTT	CASILQGRDSPLHF
TRBD2	TRBV28	TRBJ2-7	NA	TGTGCCAGCAGGACTAGCGGGAGATACGAGCAGTACTTC	CASRTSGRYEQYF
TRBD1	TRBV7-8	TRBJ1-1	NA	TGTGCCAGCAGCTTAGGGCTGGACAGGGGGCAGCACACTGAAGCTTTCTTT	CASSLGLDRGQHTEAFF
TRBD1	TRBV11-1	TRBJ2-1	NA	TGTGCCAGCAGCACTCTGGGACAGGGGGCAGGTGGACGGCGGTTCTTC	CASSTLGQGAGGRRFF
NA	TRBV28	TRBJ2-3	NA	TGTGCCAGCAGTACTAGGACACCAGCGTGGTATTTT	CASSTRTPAWYF
TRBD1	TRBV18	TRBJ1-1	NA	TGTGCCAGCTCATTCGGGACAGGGGGCTTGAACACTGAAGCTTTCTTT	CASSFGTGGLNTEAFF
NA	TRBV7-7	TRBJ2-2	NA	TGTGCCAGCAGCCGGGACCCTACGGCCGGGGAGCTGTTTTTT	CASSRDPTAGELFF
NA	TRBV5-1	TRBJ1-2	NA	TGCGCCAGCAGCGAGGGCCCGGCGGAGGGCTACACCTTC	CASSEGPAEGYTF
NA	TRBV21-1	TRBJ2-7	NA	TGTGCCAGCAGCAAATATCAGGGGACAGAGTACTACGAGCAGTACTTC	CASSKYQGTEYYEQYF
NA	TRBV6-5	TRBJ2-1	NA	TGTGCCAGCAGTTACGGGGGGCCGCACAATGAGCAGTTCTTC	CASSYGGPHNEQFF
TRBD1	TRBV19	TRBJ2-3	NA	TGTGCCAGTAGTGTTGACAGGGGGACAGATACGCAGTATTTT	CASSVDRGTDTQYF
TRBD2	TRBV7-8	TRBJ2-3	NA	TGTGCCAGCAGCTTAAGGCCAGCGGGAGGTCGCACAGATACGCAGTATTTT	CASSLRPAGGRTDTQYF
NA	TRBV5-5	TRBJ2-5	NA	TGTGCCAGCAGCTTGGCTTTGGGAGGGACCCAGTACTTC	CASSLALGGTQYF
NA	TRBV12-5	TRBJ1-1	NA	TGTGCTAGTGGTTTGGAGCCCCTGCGGGCTTTCTTT	CASGLEPLRAFF
NA	TRBV28	TRBJ2-3	NA	TGTGCCAGCAGTTTTGACTCCCGGGGGACAGATACGCAGTATTTT	CASSFDSRGTDTQYF
NA	TRBV11-2	TRBJ2-2	NA	TGTGCCAGCAGCCCCGGACAGTGGGCCGGGGAGCTGTTTTTT	CASSPGQWAGELFF
TRBD1	TRBV27	TRBJ2-2	NA	TGTGCCAGCCGAAGGGGGCTTAGCGGGGAGCTGTTTTTT	CASRRGLSGELFF
NA	TRBV6-5	TRBJ2-7	NA	TGTGCCAGCAGCCCCCCGGGTTCGAGGATATACGAGCAGTACTTC	CASSPPGSRIYEQYF
TRBD2	TRBV5-4	TRBJ2-5	NA	TGTGCCAGCAGCTTGGGACTAGCGGGAATTCTTGAGACCCAGTACTTC	CASSLGLAGILETQYF
NA	TRBV5-1	TRBJ1-2	NA	TGCGCCAGCAGCTTGGACGGGGGACATACTGCTAACTATGGCTACACCTTC	CASSLDGGHTANYGYTF
NA	TRBV5-1	TRBJ1-1	NA	TGCGCCAGCAGCTTAGAGGGGAACACTGAAGCTTTCTTT	CASSLEGNTEAFF
TRBD1	TRBV10-3	TRBJ2-2	NA	TGTGCCATCAGGGGGACAGGGGTAGACACCGGGGAGCTGTTTTTT	CAIRGTGVDTGELFF
NA	TRBV5-1	TRBJ1-1	NA	TGCGCCAGCAGCTTCCAGAAAAACACTGAAGCTTTCTTT	CASSFQKNTEAFF
TRBD2	TRBV7-3	TRBJ2-1	NA	TGTGCCAGCAGCCCATCGCCGGGACTAGCGGGAGTATCCTACAATGAGCAGTTCTTC	CASSPSPGLAGVSYNEQFF
NA	TRBV28	TRBJ1-1	NA	TGTGCCAATTCGGACACCCGGGGGTGGGCTTTCTTT	CANSDTRGWAFF
TRBD1	TRBV10-3	TRBJ2-5	NA	TGTGCCATCAGTGAGTCACAGGGGGAGACCCAGTACTTC	CAISESQGETQYF
NA	TRBV15	TRBJ2-6	NA	TGTGCCACCACAGGGCTCTCTGGGGCCAACGTCCTGACTTTC	CATTGLSGANVLTF
TRBD1	TRBV27	TRBJ1-5	NA	TGTGCCAGCAGTCCCTTCGAGGGGACAGGGGGGAACATTTTGCCCCAGCATTTT	CASSPFEGTGGNILPQHF
TRBD1	TRBV30	TRBJ1-1	NA	TGTGCCTGGAGTGTACAGGGGGTAATAGGAGCTTTCTTT	CAWSVQGVIGAFF
NA	TRBV7-9	TRBJ2-7	once	TGTGCCAGCAGCCTGCGTTCCGAAAACTACGAGCAGTACTTC	CASSLRSENYEQYF
TRBD2	TRBV7-9	TRBJ2-7	NA	TGTGCCAGCAGCCCCACCCTAGCGGACAACTACGAGCAGTACTTC	CASSPTLADNYEQYF